This TCR beta chain was sequenced in a study of Ad26.COV2.S vaccination and SARS-CoV-2 variants. This clone is a singleton in its sample. Its specificity is unknown. Whole-study results and caveats: It was found that vaccine and placebo recipients had similar non-spike TCR breadth.

Treatment denoted: around 19 received Ad26.COV2.S at low or high dose, single or two shots; roughly five received placebo; per-sample allocation not given. Day 63 after the first injection of vaccine or placebo was the sampling time. The junction had 10 bases not matched to a gene; V was cut back by 5 bases and J by 3 bases. The CDR3 runs 15 residues. Germline CDR1 is MNHEY and CDR2 is SMNVEV (reference sequence). Profiling relied on immunoSEQ multiplex PCR, and the TCRdb table lists in-frame clones only, not all of them. The top ten hold under 4.5% of the sample, which has about 440,000 clones, 80% to 95% seen once.

This chain uses TRBV27 with TRBJ2-7; 7 nucleotides align to TRBD1. This sequence was found in a person aged 18-60 years who received the Ad26.COV2.S COVID-19 vaccine or a placebo. The input for sequencing was peripheral blood, taken in a trial of Ad26.COV2.S vaccine versus placebo. This CDR3 reads CASSERGRRFYEQYF. The DNA of the CDR3 is TGTGCCAGCAGTGAAAGGGGGCGCCGATTCTACGAGCAGTACTTC.